One sample yielded the 16 T cell receptor beta chains listed below, sequenced in a study. TCRdb re-analysed the 5' RACE reads in MiXCR, keeping a single row per CDR3 protein. The sample has 45,000 to 55,000 distinct CDR3 sequences, around 25% seen once; the top ten hold more than 3%. The source material was tumor-infiltrating naive CD4+ T cells sorted from the breast tumor. Subset meaning: naive CD4+ T cells, CD4+CD45RA+CD25-. The receptors here all came from a female donor with breast cancer.

This clonotype was found many times. J is TRBJ2-7 and V is TRBV20-1; D is possibly TRBD2 (6 bases). The length of the CDR3 is 15 residues. The V gene's germline CDR1 is DFQATT and CDR2 SNEGSKA (reference sequence). V was cut by 1 base and J by 3 bases, with 16 bases left in between. CDR3 residues: CSARANGRGFYEQYF. CDR3 in DNA: TGCAGTGCTAGAGCAAACGGGAGAGGTTTCTACGAGCAGTACTTC.

This clonotype was counted between two and nine times. This sequence joins TRBV20-1 and TRBJ1-1; a possible D gene is TRBD1 (6 bases). There are 13 residues in the CDR3. Germline V CDR1 and CDR2: DFQATT, SNEGSKA (reference sequence). The germline V and J ends were trimmed by 6 bases and 5 bases, with 16 bases remaining between them. The CDR3 DNA is TGCAGTGCCTCAGAGGGGGGAAGGACTGAAGCTTTCTTT. Its protein product is CSASEGGRTEAFF.

This clonotype was observed a few times. The chain uses TRBV7-8 and TRBJ2-7, with D perhaps matching TRBD1 (6 bases). This CDR3 has 13 amino acids. Trimming removed 9 bases from V and 3 bases from J, with 15 bases in between. Germline CDR1 reads SGHVS; CDR2 reads FQNEAQ. This CDR3 reads CARPRQADYEQYF. The CDR3 DNA follows: TGTGCCAGGCCGAGACAGGCGGACTACGAGCAGTACTTC.

The genes are TRBV30 and TRBJ1-2; possible D gene TRBD1, 5 bases. This CDR3 region has 14 residues. V shed 1 base and J shed 2 bases, with 11 bases lying between them. Germline V gene data show CDR1 as GTSNPN and CDR2 as SVGIG (reference sequence). The CDR3 protein is CAWSGAGFNYGYTF. The CDR3 DNA sequence: TGTGCCTGGAGTGGGGCAGGGTTCAACTATGGCTACACCTTC.

This clonotype has more than one count but fewer than ten. The chain combines TRBV7-2 with TRBJ2-3, with D hard to call. There are 13 residues in the CDR3. Germline assignment: CDR1 SGHTA and CDR2 FQGNSA. V lost 5 bases and J 2 bases, leaving 8 bases between the germline ends. This CDR3 is CASSPGPTDTQYF. CDR3 DNA: TGTGCCAGCAGCCCAGGTCCCACAGATACGCAGTATTTT. Based on the CDR3 plus reference TRBV7-2 and TRBJ2-3, the full variable domain is GAGVSQSPSNKVTEKGKDVELRCDPISGHTALYWYRQSLGQGLEFLIYFQGNSAPDKSGLPSDRFSAERTGGSVSTLTIQRTQQEDSAVYLCASSPGPTDTQYFGPGTRLTVL.

This clonotype appeared many times. This rearrangement joins TRBV29-1 to TRBJ1-2; 7 nucleotides agree with TRBD1. CDR1 is SQVTM and CDR2 is ANQGSEA in the germline V gene. The CDR3 runs to 12 residues. The V gene end was trimmed by 3 bases and the J gene end by 3 bases; junction bases not matched to a gene: 1. The CDR3 nucleotides are TGCAGCGTTGAGGGACAGCACTATGGCTACACCTTC. Encoded protein: CSVEGQHYGYTF.

This clonotype turned up a few times. The V and J genes are TRBV5-1 and TRBJ2-3; D uncertain. Germline CDR1 reads SGHRS; CDR2 reads YFSETQ. The length of the CDR3 is 15 residues. Trimming took off 0 bases at V and 2 bases at J, with 10 bases between the two ends. The CDR3 DNA follows: TGCGCCAGCAGCTTGGGTTTGCAGGTCACAGATACGCAGTATTTT. Amino acid sequence: CASSLGLQVTDTQYF. The entire variable domain, with the rest obtained from reference TRBV5-1 and TRBJ2-3, is as follows: KAGVTQTPRYLIKTRGQQVTLSCSPISGHRSVSWYQQTPGQGLQFLFEYFSETQRNKGNFPGRFSGRQFSNSRSEMNVSTLELGDSALYLCASSLGLQVTDTQYFGPGTRLTVL.

The chain couples TRBV28 to TRBJ2-7, with 10 bases matching TRBD1. Germline values: CDR1 MDHEN, CDR2 SYDVKM. V dropped 3 bases and J dropped 6; count of bases not matched to a gene: 14. The CDR3 covers 17 residues. DNA for the CDR3: TGTGCCAGCAGTTTGTTCACTTGGGACAGGGGTTCTCGCGAGCAGTACTTC. Amino acids: CASSLFTWDRGSREQYF.

The chain is built from TRBV24-1 and TRBJ2-1, with TRBD2 matching over 12 bases. This CDR3 contains 16 residues. The trim removed 3 bases at V and 7 bases at J, leaving 6 bases unmatched. From germline, CDR1 is KGHDR and CDR2 SFDVKD. DNA for the CDR3: TGTGCCACCAGTGATCTAGCGGGAGGGCCGTTAAATGAGCAGTTCTTC. The encoded protein is CATSDLAGGPLNEQFF.

This clonotype was counted a few times. In nucleotides, the CDR3 is TGTGCCACCAGCAGAGGAGGAAGCTCCTACAATGAGCAGTTCTTC. Its protein product is CATSRGGSSYNEQFF. The chain has TRBV15 and TRBJ2-1; D not resolved. This CDR3 has 15 amino acids. The germline CDR1 and CDR2 sequences are LNHNV and YYDKDF (reference sequence). V gave up 1 base and J gave up 0 bases, with 7 bases separating them.

The chain couples TRBV12-3 or TRBV12-4 to TRBJ1-1, with D perhaps TRBD1 (5 bases). V gave up 5 bases and J gave up 4 bases, with 14 bases separating them. The CDR3 is 14 amino acids. The CDR3 coding sequence is TGTGCCAGCAGTCCCGGAGAGGGGATCACTGAAGCTTTCTTT. Protein product: CASSPGEGITEAFF.

The J gene is TRBJ2-1, the V gene TRBV20-1; 13 nucleotides align to TRBD2. V shed 6 bases and J 7 bases; nucleotides not matched to a gene: 9. The germline V gene encodes CDR1 DFQATT and CDR2 SNEGSKA (reference sequence). The length of the CDR3 is 15 residues. The CDR3 nucleotides are TGCAGTGCCAGGACTAGCGGGAGCCAGTCGAATGAGCAGTTCTTC. Amino acid sequence: CSARTSGSQSNEQFF.

V is TRBV7-2 and J is TRBJ1-6; 9 bases agree with TRBD1. The CDR3 is 14 amino acids. Germline-derived CDR1 and CDR2 are SGHTA and FQGNSA. J gave up 9 bases and V 6 bases, and 6 bases lay outside the gene matches. Written as DNA, the CDR3 is TGTGCCAGCAGTAAACAGGGGGCGGTTTCACCCCTCCACTTT. Translation: CASSKQGAVSPLHF.

This clonotype has more than one count but fewer than ten. The chain has TRBV5-1 and TRBJ1-2; possibly TRBD1 for D (5 bases). The CDR3 has 14 residues. The germline V gene encodes CDR1 SGHRS and CDR2 YFSETQ. Trimming left V 0 bases short and J 2 bases short, with 8 bases between. CDR3 nucleotide sequence: TGCGCCAGCAGCTTGGTGGCAGGGAACTATGGCTACACCTTC. Protein: CASSLVAGNYGYTF.

The rearrangement links TRBV12-3 or TRBV12-4 to TRBJ2-1, with D unclear. Trimming removed 5 bases from V and 8 bases from J, with 19 bases in between. The CDR3 loop spans 15 amino acids. The CDR3, as DNA: TGTGCCAGCAGTCCACCTTGGGATAGTGTGGATGAGCAGTTCTTC. Its translation is CASSPPWDSVDEQFF.

This clonotype turned up a few times. The CDR3 spells CASSLSGTGVAETQYF. The DNA of the CDR3 is TGCGCCAGCAGCTTGTCCGGGACAGGGGTAGCGGAGACCCAGTACTTC. V is TRBV5-1 and J is TRBJ2-5, with 10 bases aligning to TRBD1. The CDR3 totals 16 residues. Germline V CDR1 and CDR2: SGHRS, YFSETQ. V lost 1 base and J lost 5; bases outside the gene matches: 8.